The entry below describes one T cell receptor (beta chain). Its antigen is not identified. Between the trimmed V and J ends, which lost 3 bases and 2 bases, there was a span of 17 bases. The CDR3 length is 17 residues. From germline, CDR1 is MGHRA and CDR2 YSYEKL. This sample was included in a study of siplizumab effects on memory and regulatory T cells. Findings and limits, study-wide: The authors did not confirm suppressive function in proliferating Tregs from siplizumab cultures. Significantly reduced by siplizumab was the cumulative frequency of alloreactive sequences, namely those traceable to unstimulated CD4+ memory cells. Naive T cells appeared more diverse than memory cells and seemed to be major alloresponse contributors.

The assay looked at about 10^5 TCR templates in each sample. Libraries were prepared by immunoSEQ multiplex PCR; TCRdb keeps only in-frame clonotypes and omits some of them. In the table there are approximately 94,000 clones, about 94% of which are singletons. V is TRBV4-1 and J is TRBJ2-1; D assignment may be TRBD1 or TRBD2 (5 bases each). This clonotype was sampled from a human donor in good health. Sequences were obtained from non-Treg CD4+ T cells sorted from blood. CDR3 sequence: CASSQGERPGAYNEQFF. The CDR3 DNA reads TGCGCCAGCAGCCAGGGGGAGCGACCCGGGGCCTACAATGAGCAGTTCTTC.